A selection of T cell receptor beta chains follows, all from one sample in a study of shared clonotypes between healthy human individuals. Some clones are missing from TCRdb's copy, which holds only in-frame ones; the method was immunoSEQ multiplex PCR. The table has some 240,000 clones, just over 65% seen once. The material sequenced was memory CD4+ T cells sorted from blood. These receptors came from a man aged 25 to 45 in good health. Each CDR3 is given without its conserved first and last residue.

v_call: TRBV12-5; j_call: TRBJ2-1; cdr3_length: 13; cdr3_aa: ASGPGARGPDEQF
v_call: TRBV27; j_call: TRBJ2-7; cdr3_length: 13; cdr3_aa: ASRPKDYLSYEQY
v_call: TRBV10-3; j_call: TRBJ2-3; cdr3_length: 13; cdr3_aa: AISPGGSRTDTQY
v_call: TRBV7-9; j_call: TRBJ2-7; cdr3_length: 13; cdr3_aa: ASSITSGPSYEQY
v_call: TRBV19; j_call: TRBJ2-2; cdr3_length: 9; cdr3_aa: ASSLIGELF
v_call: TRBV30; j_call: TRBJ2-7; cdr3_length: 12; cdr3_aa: AWRDKTRDGEQY
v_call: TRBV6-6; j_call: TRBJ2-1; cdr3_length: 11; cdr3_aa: AGGSGSGNEQF
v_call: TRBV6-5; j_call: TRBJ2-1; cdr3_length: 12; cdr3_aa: ASRGQGPHNEQF
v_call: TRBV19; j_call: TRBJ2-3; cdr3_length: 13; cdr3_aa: ASSIAAGGLDTQY
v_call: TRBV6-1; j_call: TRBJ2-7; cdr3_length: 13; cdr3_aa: ASSEALGSSYEQY
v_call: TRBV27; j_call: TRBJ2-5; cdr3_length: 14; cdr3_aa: ASSLTTGAAKETQY
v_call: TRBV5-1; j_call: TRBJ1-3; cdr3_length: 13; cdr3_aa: ASSPGGSSGNTIY
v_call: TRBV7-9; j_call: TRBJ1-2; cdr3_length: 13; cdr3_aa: ASSFVIDGHYGYT
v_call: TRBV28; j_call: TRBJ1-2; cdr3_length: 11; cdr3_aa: ASSSTGGLGYT
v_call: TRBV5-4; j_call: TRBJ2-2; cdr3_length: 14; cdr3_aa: ASSGSSGRGTGELF
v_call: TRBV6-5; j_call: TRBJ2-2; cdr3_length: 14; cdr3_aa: ASSYVPVAGSGELF
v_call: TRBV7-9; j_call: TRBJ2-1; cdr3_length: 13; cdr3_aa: ASSLSAGGDNEQF
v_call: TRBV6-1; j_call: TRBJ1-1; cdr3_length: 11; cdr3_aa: ASTGGLSTEAF
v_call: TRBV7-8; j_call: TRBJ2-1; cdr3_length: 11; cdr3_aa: ASSLGLDNEQF
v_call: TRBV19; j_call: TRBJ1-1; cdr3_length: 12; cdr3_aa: ASSTDQQGAWAF
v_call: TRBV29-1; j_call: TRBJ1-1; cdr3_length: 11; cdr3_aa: SVSGKGTTEAF
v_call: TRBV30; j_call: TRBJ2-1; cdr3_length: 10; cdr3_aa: AWRTDYNEQF
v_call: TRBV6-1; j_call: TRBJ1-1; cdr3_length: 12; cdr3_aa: ASSGDRGLTEAF
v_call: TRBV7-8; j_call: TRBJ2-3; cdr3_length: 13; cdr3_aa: ASSLLAGLTDTQY
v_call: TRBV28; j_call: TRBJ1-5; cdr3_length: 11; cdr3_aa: ASSLVTGQPQH
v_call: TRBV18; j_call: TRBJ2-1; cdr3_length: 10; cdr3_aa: ASSPPQNEQF
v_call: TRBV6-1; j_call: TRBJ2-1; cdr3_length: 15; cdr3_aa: ASSESGGGFLYNEQF
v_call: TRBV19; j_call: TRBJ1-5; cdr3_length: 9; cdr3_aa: ASSRERHQH
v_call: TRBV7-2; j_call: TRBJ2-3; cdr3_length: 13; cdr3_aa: ASSLSGTSTDTQY
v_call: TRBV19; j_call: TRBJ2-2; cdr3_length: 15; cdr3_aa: ASSIEGLIPFTGELF
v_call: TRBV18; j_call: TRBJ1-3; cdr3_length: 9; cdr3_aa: AASSGNTIY
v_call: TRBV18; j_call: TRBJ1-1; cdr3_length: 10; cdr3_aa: ASSVLGEEAF
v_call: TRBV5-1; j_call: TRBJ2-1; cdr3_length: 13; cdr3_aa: ASISGLAAGEEQF
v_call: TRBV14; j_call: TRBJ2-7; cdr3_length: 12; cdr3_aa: ASSLSRDSYEQY
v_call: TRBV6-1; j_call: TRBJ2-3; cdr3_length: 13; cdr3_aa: ASSEMHRVMHTQY
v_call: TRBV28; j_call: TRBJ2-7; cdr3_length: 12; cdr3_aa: ASSFRAGGYEQY
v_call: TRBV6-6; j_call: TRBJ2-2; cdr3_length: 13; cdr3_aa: ASGLLGLGTGELF
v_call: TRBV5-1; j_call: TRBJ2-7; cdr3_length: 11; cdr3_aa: ASSLYGRSEQY
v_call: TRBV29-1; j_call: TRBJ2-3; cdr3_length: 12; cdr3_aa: SVADRFGSDTQY
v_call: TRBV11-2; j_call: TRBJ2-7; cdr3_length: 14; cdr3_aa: ASSHSWDRGTYEQY
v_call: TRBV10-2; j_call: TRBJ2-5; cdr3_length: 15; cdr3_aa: ASTGSPVLPKQETQY
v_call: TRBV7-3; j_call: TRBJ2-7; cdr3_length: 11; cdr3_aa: ASSLSGGAGQY
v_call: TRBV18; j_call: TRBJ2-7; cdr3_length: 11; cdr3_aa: ASSPPGSIEQY
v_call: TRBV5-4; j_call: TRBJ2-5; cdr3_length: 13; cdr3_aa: ASSLTTGGGETQY
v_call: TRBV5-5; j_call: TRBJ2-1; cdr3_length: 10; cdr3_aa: ASSSGVYEQF
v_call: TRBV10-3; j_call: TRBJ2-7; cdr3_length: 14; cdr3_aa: AIRTTLGDRGYEQY